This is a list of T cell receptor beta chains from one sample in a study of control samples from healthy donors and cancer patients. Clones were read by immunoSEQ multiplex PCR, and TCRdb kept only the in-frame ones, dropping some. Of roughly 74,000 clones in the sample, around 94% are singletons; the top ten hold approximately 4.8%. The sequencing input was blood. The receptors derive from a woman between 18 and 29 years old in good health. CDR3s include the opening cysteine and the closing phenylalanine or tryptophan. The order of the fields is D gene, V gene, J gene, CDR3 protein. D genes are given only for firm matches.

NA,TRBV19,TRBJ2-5,CASSIVAEASRETQYF
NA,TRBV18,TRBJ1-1,CASSPQNTEAFF
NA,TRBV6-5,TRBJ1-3,CASTRVGTIYF
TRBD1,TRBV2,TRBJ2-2,CASRGDRLNTGELFF
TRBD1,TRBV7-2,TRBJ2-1,CASSISGQGYNEQFF
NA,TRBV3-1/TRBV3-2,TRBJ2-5,CASSQGLGGSLGETQYF
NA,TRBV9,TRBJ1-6,CASSDGGVSNSPLHF
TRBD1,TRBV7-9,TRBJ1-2,CASSVGQGFGYTF
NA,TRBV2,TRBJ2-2,CASSVPGGTFAGELFF
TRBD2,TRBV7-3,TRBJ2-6,CASSLQLAGIGSGANVLTF
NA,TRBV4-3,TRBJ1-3,CASSQGRTAGNTIYF
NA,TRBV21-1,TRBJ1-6,CASSDRTVVYNSPLHF
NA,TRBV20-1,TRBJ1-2,CSARFSGANAF
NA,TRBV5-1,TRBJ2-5,CASSLFNGETQYF
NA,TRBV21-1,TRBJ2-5,CASTYKHRQGETQYF
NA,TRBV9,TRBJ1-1,CASSVIQGGFTEAFF
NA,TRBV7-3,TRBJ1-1,CASSLTGDGYTEAFF
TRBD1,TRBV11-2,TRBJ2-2,CASSMTGTGNTGELFF
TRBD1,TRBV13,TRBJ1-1,CASSLGTGGTRMNTEAFF
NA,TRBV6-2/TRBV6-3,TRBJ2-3,CASSYSGGGGTDTQYF
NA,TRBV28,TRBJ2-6,CASSLGGRGANVLTF
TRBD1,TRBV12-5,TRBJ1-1,CASGRQGMSEAFF
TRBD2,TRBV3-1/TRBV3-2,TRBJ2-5,CASSQDRGGRETQYF
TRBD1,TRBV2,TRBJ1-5,CASSQGAEIQPQHF
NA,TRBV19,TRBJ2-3,CASSESRTQYF
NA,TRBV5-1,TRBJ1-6,CASSLEAGSNSPLHF
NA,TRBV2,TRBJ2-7,CASSEEGTQAEQYF
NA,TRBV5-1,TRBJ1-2,CASSLGVGKPNYGYTF
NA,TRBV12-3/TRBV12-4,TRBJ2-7,CASSFGGYEQYF
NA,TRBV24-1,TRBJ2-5,CATSDRTGVQETQYF
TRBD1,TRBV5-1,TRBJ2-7,CASSRTGDYEQYF
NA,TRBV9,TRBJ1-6,CASSVEGQINSPLHF
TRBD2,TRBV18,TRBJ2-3,CASSPGLAGTDTQYF
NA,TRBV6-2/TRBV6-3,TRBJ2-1,CASSYNLANEQFF
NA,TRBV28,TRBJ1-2,CASKGGPYGYTF
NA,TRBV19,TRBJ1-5,CASSAWENNQPQHF
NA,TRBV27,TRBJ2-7,CASRPRQAPYEQYF
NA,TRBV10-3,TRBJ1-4,CASGRGGEKLFF
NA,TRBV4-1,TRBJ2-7,CASSLDPQSGQSYEQYF
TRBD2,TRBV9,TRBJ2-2,CASSVSGRGSTGELFF
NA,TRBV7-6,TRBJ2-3,CASSLGHSIPTDTQYF
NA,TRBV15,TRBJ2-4,CATSRVMGVAKNIQYF
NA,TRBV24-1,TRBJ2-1,CATSDPSNGDSYNEQFF
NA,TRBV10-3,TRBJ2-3,CAIRHSGGTDTQYF
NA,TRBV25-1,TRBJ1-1,CASSEPGVATEAFF
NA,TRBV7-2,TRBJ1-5,CASSPSTVSNQPQHF
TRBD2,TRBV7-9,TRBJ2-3,CASSWVRGGTDTQYF
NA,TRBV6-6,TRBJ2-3,CASSGRITDTQYF
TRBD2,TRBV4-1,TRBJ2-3,CASSLGASGSLSDTQYF
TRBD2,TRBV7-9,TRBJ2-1,CASSRTLAGGYNEQFF
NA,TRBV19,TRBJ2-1,CASSIILAFVHNEQFF
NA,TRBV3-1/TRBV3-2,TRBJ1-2,CASSQESGVSYGYTF
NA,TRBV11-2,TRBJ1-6,CASSLGAAMSSYNSPLHF